This T cell receptor (beta chain) comes out of a study of blood T cell repertoires in COVID-19. Turning to the study itself: Samples came from the United States, Italy and Spain, spanning acute and convalescent COVID-19. PBMCs, B-cell-depleted T cells, or T cells provided the cDNA or gDNA that made up the material.

Germline assignment: CDR1 KGHSH and CDR2 LQKENI. The CDR3 runs 15 residues. V lost 4 bases, J lost 0 bases, and 12 bases lay in between. Source study methods: Amplification of reference gene primers provided the estimated nucleated cell counts. Here immunoSEQ multiplex PCR was the method, and the copy in TCRdb shows in-frame clones only, minus some. V and J calls and clone size are those listed in that table; D and trimming were worked out from the DNA. Of approximately 66,000 clones listed, 85% to 90% are singletons. Sequenced material: peripheral blood. The rearrangement joins TRBV18 to TRBJ1-1; D gene uncertain. The sequence was obtained from a man aged 45-60 years with active COVID-19. This CDR3 is CASSQEGGLNTEAFF. The CDR3 DNA reads as TGTGCCAGCTCACAAGAGGGAGGCTTGAACACTGAAGCTTTCTTT.